The entry below gives a single T cell receptor (beta chain) sequence along with its context. This specimen comes from a study of spatial heterogeneity in lung cancer. TCRdb reprocessed the 5' RACE reads with MiXCR, giving one entry per CDR3 protein. The data contain 72,000 or so distinct CDR3 sequences, roughly 8.9% of them singletons. The time point is: blood at routine non-recurrence follow-up after resection. In germline, CDR1 is MNHEY, CDR2 SVGAGI. The CDR3 contains 18 residues. J was trimmed by 4 bases and V by 8 bases; bases with no gene match: 16. This specimen consisted of PBMCs, obtained at follow-up. V and J are TRBV6-5 and TRBJ2-6, with TRBD1 identical over 8 bases. This clonotype was sampled from a female donor with early-stage non-small cell lung cancer. CDR3 in amino acids: CASGGQGRGRLGANVLTF. CDR3 in DNA: TGTGCCAGCGGAGGACAGGGAAGGGGACGGCTGGGGGCCAACGTCCTGACTTTC.